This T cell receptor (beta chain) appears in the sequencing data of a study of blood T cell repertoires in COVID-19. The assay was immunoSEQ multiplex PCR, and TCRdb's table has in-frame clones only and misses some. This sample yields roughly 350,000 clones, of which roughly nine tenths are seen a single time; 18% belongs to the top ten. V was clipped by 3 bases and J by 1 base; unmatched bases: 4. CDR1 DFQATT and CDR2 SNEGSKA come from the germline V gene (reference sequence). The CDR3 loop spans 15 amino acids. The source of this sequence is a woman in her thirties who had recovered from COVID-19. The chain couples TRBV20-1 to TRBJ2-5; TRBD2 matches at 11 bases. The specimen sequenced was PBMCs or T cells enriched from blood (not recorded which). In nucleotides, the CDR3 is TGCAGTGCTAGTCCGGGACTAGCGGTCCAAGAGACCCAGTACTTC. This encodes CSASPGLAVQETQYF.